Shown below are 11 T cell receptor beta chains from a single sample sequenced in a study of spatial heterogeneity in lung cancer. Time point in this sample: sample taken at primary tumor resection. MiXCR, run by TCRdb on the 5' RACE reads, gives a single entry per CDR3 protein. The data contain under 30,000 distinct CDR3 sequences, 3% to 3.5% of them seen just once; the ten biggest clones take up about 30%. Material: PBMCs, obtained at surgery. Every receptor here comes from a female donor with early-stage non-small cell lung cancer.

This clonotype was detected many times. The rearrangement uses TRBV10-2 and TRBJ2-1, with D tentatively TRBD1 or TRBD2 (5 bases each). The CDR3 has 12 residues. Germline assignment: CDR1 WSHSY and CDR2 SAAADI. The germline V and J ends were trimmed by 6 bases and 6 bases, with 9 bases remaining between them. This chain's CDR3 is CASRTGTNEQFF. The CDR3 DNA reads TGCGCCAGCAGGACCGGGACCAATGAGCAGTTCTTC.

The sample holds many counts of this clonotype. The chain recombines TRBV13 with TRBJ2-5; D possibly corresponds to TRBD2 (5 bases). The length of the CDR3 is 12 residues. The V end lost 8 bases, the J end lost 1 base, and 8 bases lay between the germline ends. The germline CDR1 and CDR2 sequences are PRHDT and FYEKMQ (reference sequence). CDR3 in amino acids: CASQSGQETQYF. In nucleotides, the CDR3 is TGTGCCAGCCAAAGCGGCCAAGAGACCCAGTACTTC.

This clonotype came up many times. The chain recombines TRBV27 with TRBJ1-1; D uncertain. Per the germline V gene, CDR1 is MNHEY and CDR2 is SMNVEV (reference sequence). The CDR3 spans 13 residues. Trimming stripped 8 bases from V and 6 bases from J, with 16 bases between. CDR3 protein: CASASAPVPEAFF. CDR3 DNA sequence: TGTGCCAGCGCGTCAGCCCCCGTTCCTGAAGCTTTCTTT.

This clonotype was counted at least ten times. This chain joins TRBV7-9 and TRBJ2-1; tentative D call: TRBD1 (5 bases). This CDR3 spans 13 amino acids. Trimming pared 5 bases from V and 4 bases from J, leaving 9 bases between. Germline V gene data show CDR1 as SEHNR and CDR2 as FQNEAQ (reference sequence). The CDR3 spells CASSTDRYNEQFF. CDR3 nucleotide sequence: TGTGCCAGCAGCACCGACAGATACAATGAGCAGTTCTTC. Based on the CDR3 plus reference TRBV7-9 and TRBJ2-1, the full variable domain is DTGVSQNPRHKITKRGQNVTFRCDPISEHNRLYWYRQTLGQGPEFLTYFQNEAQLEKSRLLSDRFSAERPKGSFSTLEIQRTEQGDSAMYLCASSTDRYNEQFFGPGTRLTVL.

This clonotype was recorded many times. This sequence joins TRBV28 and TRBJ1-4; 8 nucleotides agree with TRBD1. The junction had 7 bases not matched to a gene; V was cut back by 2 bases and J by 8 bases. The CDR3 is made up of 15 amino acids. Germline CDR1 is MDHEN and CDR2 is SYDVKM. CDR3 DNA: TGTGCCAGCAGTTTAGTCCAGGGGGCGGTGGAAAAACTGTTTTTT. Translated, it gives CASSLVQGAVEKLFF.

This clonotype was observed at least ten times. This chain connects TRBV27 to TRBJ2-1; the match to TRBD1 covers 7 bases. Germline V CDR1 and CDR2: MNHEY, SMNVEV (reference sequence). CDR3 length: 16 amino acids. The junction had 14 bases not matched to a gene; V was cut back by 4 bases and J by 8 bases. In DNA, the CDR3 is TGTGCCAGCAGTTCAAGACGGGACAGTTCCTCCTATGAGCAGTTCTTC. Encoded protein: CASSSRRDSSSYEQFF.

The chain employs TRBV5-4 and TRBJ2-5; D uncertain. V lost 4 bases, J lost 4 bases, and 8 bases lay in between. CDR1 SGHNT and CDR2 YYREEE come from the germline V gene (reference sequence). The length of the CDR3 is 12 residues. The CDR3 protein is CASSPPPETQYF. DNA for the CDR3: TGTGCCAGCAGCCCACCTCCAGAGACCCAGTACTTC.

This clonotype was recorded many times. The rearrangement uses TRBV4-2 and TRBJ1-2; TRBD1 matches at 8 bases. V was clipped by 3 bases and J by 13 bases; unmatched bases: 13. CDR1 LGHNA and CDR2 YNFKEQ come from the germline V gene. The CDR3 is 14 amino acids. In DNA, the CDR3 is TGTGCCAGCAGCCAGGACGACAGGGGTCGACGGCCCACCTTC. Protein product: CASSQDDRGRRPTF.

This clonotype appeared many times. The chain links TRBV10-2 to TRBJ2-6; a possible D gene is TRBD1 (6 bases). The CDR3 covers 17 residues. Deletions cut 3 bases from V and 0 bases from J, with 12 bases between. The V gene's germline CDR1 is WSHSY and CDR2 SAAADI. The CDR3 region has the DNA TGCGCCAGCAGTGACCAGGGGCTGACCTCTGGGGCCAACGTCCTGACTTTC. Amino acids: CASSDQGLTSGANVLTF.

This clonotype occurred many times. The chain couples TRBV4-2 to TRBJ1-6; possibly TRBD1 for D (5 bases). Germline V gene data show CDR1 as LGHNA and CDR2 as YNFKEQ. The CDR3 sequence is 17 residues long. Trimming cost V 1 base and J 15 bases, with 25 bases left between them. The CDR3 region has the DNA TGTGCCAGCAGCCAAGTATCCTCGACAGACCAATTCTTTAACCTCCACTTT. Its protein is CASSQVSSTDQFFNLHF.

This clonotype was counted at least ten times. The chain is built from TRBV2 and TRBJ2-1, with TRBD2 matching 10 bases. V lost 0 bases and J lost 8; bases outside the gene matches: 4. The CDR3 consists of 15 residues. The germline gives CDR1 SNHLY, CDR2 FYNNEI. CDR3 in amino acids: CASSEASGRSYEQFF. The CDR3 nucleotides are TGTGCCAGCAGTGAAGCTAGCGGGAGGAGTTATGAGCAGTTCTTC.